A selection of T cell receptor beta chains follows, all from one sample in a study of TIL therapy for anti-PD-1-resistant metastatic lung cancer. Using immunoSEQ multiplex PCR, the repertoire was profiled, and TCRdb retains in-frame clones only, with some absent. In the table there are about 53,000 clones, about 70% of which are singletons. The sequencing here drew on blood, taken at baseline. Receptors originate from a person between 25 and 80 years old with non-small cell lung cancer. The CDR3 runs from the conserved cysteine through the conserved F or W. Fields, in order: J gene, D gene, clone size, V gene, CDR3 DNA, CDR3 protein. D genes are given only for firm matches. Rows may omit the clone size; those that give it use once, few, many or a size class.

j_call: TRBJ2-5; d_call: -; clone_size: -; v_call: TRBV11-2; cdr3_nt: TGTGCCAGCAGTCCCGAAGGTGCGTGGGAGACCCAGTACTTC; cdr3_aa: CASSPEGAWETQYF
j_call: TRBJ1-2; d_call: -; clone_size: few; v_call: TRBV25-1; cdr3_nt: TGTGCCAGCAGTCCCCCCGGGACACGTCAGTCCGGCTACACCTTC; cdr3_aa: CASSPPGTRQSGYTF
j_call: TRBJ2-6; d_call: -; clone_size: -; v_call: TRBV5-6; cdr3_nt: TGTGCCAGCAGCGCCGGGGGCTACTCTGGGGCCAACGTCCTGACTTTC; cdr3_aa: CASSAGGYSGANVLTF
j_call: TRBJ2-3; d_call: -; clone_size: -; v_call: TRBV7-9; cdr3_nt: TGTGCCAGCACCCCGTCCACAGATACGCAGTATTTT; cdr3_aa: CASTPSTDTQYF
j_call: TRBJ2-2; d_call: TRBD1; clone_size: -; v_call: TRBV4-3; cdr3_nt: TGCGCCAGCAGCCAAGAGCGGACAGGGGGCACCGGGGAGCTGTTTTTT; cdr3_aa: CASSQERTGGTGELFF
j_call: TRBJ2-7; d_call: -; clone_size: -; v_call: TRBV5-6; cdr3_nt: TGTGCCAGCAGCTTGGGAACTAGCCCTTCCTACGAGCAGTACTTC; cdr3_aa: CASSLGTSPSYEQYF
j_call: TRBJ2-7; d_call: -; clone_size: medium-sized; v_call: TRBV4-1; cdr3_nt: TGCGCCAGCAGTGAGATTGGGAGCGCCTACGAGCAGTACTTC; cdr3_aa: CASSEIGSAYEQYF
j_call: TRBJ2-7; d_call: -; clone_size: -; v_call: TRBV5-4; cdr3_nt: TGTGCCAGCAGCTTGGAAGGGAGTTTCGTTGGTGCAGGGGACTACGAGCAGTACTTC; cdr3_aa: CASSLEGSFVGAGDYEQYF
j_call: TRBJ2-7; d_call: -; clone_size: -; v_call: TRBV5-1; cdr3_nt: TGCGCCAGCAGCTTGAATAGTTTGGCCTACGAGCAGTACTTC; cdr3_aa: CASSLNSLAYEQYF
j_call: TRBJ2-5; d_call: -; clone_size: -; v_call: TRBV7-9; cdr3_nt: TGTGCCAGCAGCTTAATCGTGCTTCAAGAGACCCAGTACTTC; cdr3_aa: CASSLIVLQETQYF
j_call: TRBJ2-7; d_call: TRBD1; clone_size: -; v_call: TRBV11-2; cdr3_nt: TGTGCCAGCAGCACAGGGGCCACAACCTACGAGCAGTACTTC; cdr3_aa: CASSTGATTYEQYF
j_call: TRBJ1-1; d_call: -; clone_size: -; v_call: TRBV6-1; cdr3_nt: TGTGCCAGCAGTGAACTCGGAGCATGGCAGGGGAACACTGAAGCTTTCTTT; cdr3_aa: CASSELGAWQGNTEAFF
j_call: TRBJ2-3; d_call: -; clone_size: -; v_call: TRBV30; cdr3_nt: TGTGCCTGGAGTGCCCGAAGCACAGATACGCAGTATTTT; cdr3_aa: CAWSARSTDTQYF
j_call: TRBJ2-7; d_call: -; clone_size: -; v_call: TRBV7-2; cdr3_nt: TGTGCCAGCAGCTCTCATACAGTCACCCGTCTACGAAAGCAGTACTTC; cdr3_aa: CASSSHTVTRLRKQYF
j_call: TRBJ2-1; d_call: -; clone_size: once; v_call: TRBV27; cdr3_nt: TGTGCCAGCAGTTTATCGAGCTGGTACCGGGGGGCGGAAGATGAGCAGTTCTTC; cdr3_aa: CASSLSSWYRGAEDEQFF
j_call: TRBJ1-5; d_call: -; clone_size: -; v_call: TRBV2; cdr3_nt: TGTGCCAGCAGTGCGGACATGAATCAGCCCCAGCATTTT; cdr3_aa: CASSADMNQPQHF
j_call: TRBJ2-7; d_call: -; clone_size: -; v_call: TRBV28; cdr3_nt: TGTGCCAGCAGTTTATTGGGGGGCGAATCCGAGCAGTACTTC; cdr3_aa: CASSLLGGESEQYF
j_call: TRBJ1-2; d_call: -; clone_size: few; v_call: TRBV6-5; cdr3_nt: TGTGCCAGCAGTTACGAGGCGCCCGGTCATGGCTACACCTTC; cdr3_aa: CASSYEAPGHGYTF
j_call: TRBJ2-1; d_call: -; clone_size: few; v_call: TRBV25-1; cdr3_nt: TGTGCCAGCAGTGAACCACAGGGAGTAAATCGTAATGAGCAGTTCTTC; cdr3_aa: CASSEPQGVNRNEQFF
j_call: TRBJ2-6; d_call: TRBD2; clone_size: few; v_call: TRBV7-9; cdr3_nt: TGTGCCAGGAGCGGGAGTGAACTCACTGGGGCCAACGTCCTGACTTTC; cdr3_aa: CARSGSELTGANVLTF
j_call: TRBJ2-3; d_call: -; clone_size: -; v_call: TRBV29-1; cdr3_nt: TGCAGCGTTGGTTCCTGGGCTAGCACAGATACGCAGTATTTT; cdr3_aa: CSVGSWASTDTQYF
j_call: TRBJ1-3; d_call: -; clone_size: -; v_call: TRBV29-1; cdr3_nt: TGCAGCGTTGAAGACGAGGGACAAATTGCCTCTGGAAACACCATATATTTT; cdr3_aa: CSVEDEGQIASGNTIYF
j_call: TRBJ2-3; d_call: TRBD2; clone_size: -; v_call: TRBV11-2; cdr3_nt: TGTGCCAGCAGCTTAGGGGCGGGAGTGAGCACAGATACGCAGTATTTT; cdr3_aa: CASSLGAGVSTDTQYF
j_call: TRBJ2-4; d_call: -; clone_size: -; v_call: TRBV30; cdr3_nt: TGTGCCTTGTTGTTAGCCAAAAACATTCAGTACTTC; cdr3_aa: CALLLAKNIQYF
j_call: TRBJ1-5; d_call: TRBD1; clone_size: -; v_call: TRBV11-2; cdr3_nt: TGTGCCAGCAGCTTACAGGGGGGTTTAGTCAATCAGCCCCAGCATTTT; cdr3_aa: CASSLQGGLVNQPQHF
j_call: TRBJ2-1; d_call: TRBD2; clone_size: -; v_call: TRBV6-1; cdr3_nt: TGTGCCAGCGATATTGGACTAGCGGCCTACAATGAGCAGTTCTTC; cdr3_aa: CASDIGLAAYNEQFF
j_call: TRBJ2-2; d_call: -; clone_size: -; v_call: TRBV7-7; cdr3_nt: TGTGCCAGCAGCTTAACGGGACTTGCCGGGGAGCTGTTTTTT; cdr3_aa: CASSLTGLAGELFF
j_call: TRBJ1-5; d_call: -; clone_size: -; v_call: TRBV10-3; cdr3_nt: TGTGCCATCAGTGACAGACCCAATCAGCCCCAGCATTTT; cdr3_aa: CAISDRPNQPQHF
j_call: TRBJ1-1; d_call: -; clone_size: -; v_call: TRBV19; cdr3_nt: TGTGCCAGTAGTATCCGGGGGGGGTCTCACACTGAAGCTTTCTTT; cdr3_aa: CASSIRGGSHTEAFF
j_call: TRBJ1-2; d_call: TRBD1; clone_size: -; v_call: TRBV9; cdr3_nt: TGTGCCAGCAGCGACGAGGGACAGACTAACTATGGCTACACCTTC; cdr3_aa: CASSDEGQTNYGYTF
j_call: TRBJ2-2; d_call: -; clone_size: -; v_call: TRBV2; cdr3_nt: TGTGCCAGCAACCGACAGGCCCCGAACACCGGGGAGCTGTTTTTT; cdr3_aa: CASNRQAPNTGELFF
j_call: TRBJ1-2; d_call: TRBD1; clone_size: -; v_call: TRBV2; cdr3_nt: TGTGCCAGCAGTGCAGACGGACAGGCGGAAGGCTACACCTTC; cdr3_aa: CASSADGQAEGYTF
j_call: TRBJ1-1; d_call: -; clone_size: -; v_call: TRBV7-8; cdr3_nt: TGTGCCAGCAGCTCCCGAGGGGGAGGGGCAGCCGGGTACACTGAAGCTTTCTTT; cdr3_aa: CASSSRGGGAAGYTEAFF
j_call: TRBJ2-5; d_call: TRBD1; clone_size: -; v_call: TRBV30; cdr3_nt: TGTGCCTTTACCAGGGGGCCGCAAGAGACCCAGTACTTC; cdr3_aa: CAFTRGPQETQYF
j_call: TRBJ2-4; d_call: -; clone_size: -; v_call: TRBV11-3; cdr3_nt: TGTGCCAGCAGCTTTGCCTGGGAAAACATTCAGTACTTC; cdr3_aa: CASSFAWENIQYF
j_call: TRBJ2-1; d_call: -; clone_size: -; v_call: TRBV5-1; cdr3_nt: TGCGCCAGCAGCTTGGTCGGAAACTCCTACAATGAGCAGTTCTTC; cdr3_aa: CASSLVGNSYNEQFF
j_call: TRBJ2-1; d_call: -; clone_size: few; v_call: TRBV4-3; cdr3_nt: TGCGCCAGCAGCCCTAACGGGGAACGATACAATGAGCAGTTCTTC; cdr3_aa: CASSPNGERYNEQFF
j_call: TRBJ1-1; d_call: TRBD1; clone_size: -; v_call: TRBV27; cdr3_nt: TGTGCCAGCAGGACGACAGGGAGGACTGAAGCTTTCTTT; cdr3_aa: CASRTTGRTEAFF
j_call: TRBJ2-5; d_call: TRBD2; clone_size: -; v_call: TRBV7-2; cdr3_nt: TGTGCCAGCAGCCCGGGACTAGCTCTTGTAAAGACCCAGTACTTC; cdr3_aa: CASSPGLALVKTQYF
j_call: TRBJ1-2; d_call: -; clone_size: -; v_call: TRBV19; cdr3_nt: TGTGCCAGTAGTATGTGGGAAGAATATGGCTACACCTTC; cdr3_aa: CASSMWEEYGYTF
j_call: TRBJ2-7; d_call: -; clone_size: -; v_call: TRBV18; cdr3_nt: TGTGCCAGCTCACCGAATCTAAGCGGCCACCGGGGACCCTACGAGCAGTACTTC; cdr3_aa: CASSPNLSGHRGPYEQYF
j_call: TRBJ2-1; d_call: -; clone_size: -; v_call: TRBV29-1; cdr3_nt: TGCAGCGTTGAACGGGATTCCTACAATGAGCAGTTCTTC; cdr3_aa: CSVERDSYNEQFF
j_call: TRBJ1-1; d_call: TRBD1; clone_size: once; v_call: TRBV19; cdr3_nt: TGTGCCAGTAGTAGTAGACAGGGCGGTGAGAACACTGAAGCTTTCTTT; cdr3_aa: CASSSRQGGENTEAFF
j_call: TRBJ2-5; d_call: TRBD2; clone_size: -; v_call: TRBV7-6; cdr3_nt: TGTGCCAGCAGCTTAAGAGGGAGGGCAGAGACCCAGTACTTC; cdr3_aa: CASSLRGRAETQYF
j_call: TRBJ2-1; d_call: -; clone_size: -; v_call: TRBV5-1; cdr3_nt: TGCGCCAGCAGCTCCGGGTTTCAGGAGGTCAAATCCTGGGATGAGCAGTTCTTC; cdr3_aa: CASSSGFQEVKSWDEQFF
j_call: TRBJ1-5; d_call: -; clone_size: -; v_call: TRBV6-1; cdr3_nt: TGTGCCAGCAGTCCGGGGAGCCCGGGCAATCAGCCCCAGCATTTT; cdr3_aa: CASSPGSPGNQPQHF
j_call: TRBJ2-5; d_call: TRBD2; clone_size: -; v_call: TRBV5-4; cdr3_nt: TGTGCCAGCAGCGGGGGGGTAGGGCAAGAGACCCAGTACTTC; cdr3_aa: CASSGGVGQETQYF
j_call: TRBJ2-2; d_call: TRBD1; clone_size: once; v_call: TRBV18; cdr3_nt: TGTGCCAGCTCACCGTACAGGGGGTCGAACACCGGGGAGCTGTTTTTT; cdr3_aa: CASSPYRGSNTGELFF
j_call: TRBJ2-7; d_call: -; clone_size: -; v_call: TRBV5-4; cdr3_nt: TGTGCCAGCAGCTTTGGACTCCCCGAGCAGTACTTC; cdr3_aa: CASSFGLPEQYF
j_call: TRBJ1-2; d_call: -; clone_size: -; v_call: TRBV5-5; cdr3_nt: TGTGCCAGCAGCCTGATACAGGATCGTGGCTACACCTTC; cdr3_aa: CASSLIQDRGYTF